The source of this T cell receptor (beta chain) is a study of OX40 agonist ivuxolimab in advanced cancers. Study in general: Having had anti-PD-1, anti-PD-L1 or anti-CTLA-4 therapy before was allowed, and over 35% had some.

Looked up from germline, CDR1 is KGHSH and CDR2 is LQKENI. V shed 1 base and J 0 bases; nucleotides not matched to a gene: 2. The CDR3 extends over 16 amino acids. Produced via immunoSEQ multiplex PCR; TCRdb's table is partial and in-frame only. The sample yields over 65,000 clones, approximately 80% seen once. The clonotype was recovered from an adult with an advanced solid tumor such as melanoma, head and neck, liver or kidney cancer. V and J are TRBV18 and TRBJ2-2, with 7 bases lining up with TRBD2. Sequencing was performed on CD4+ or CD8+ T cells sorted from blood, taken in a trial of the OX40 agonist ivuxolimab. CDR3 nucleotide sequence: TGTGCCAGCTCACCACAGCGGGACTCGAACACCGGGGAGCTGTTTTTT. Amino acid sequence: CASSPQRDSNTGELFF.